Each of the 14 T cell receptor beta chains below was sequenced from the same sample in a study of long-term antiretroviral therapy in people with HIV. Version v3.0 of the immunoSEQ assay ran at survey level. Data came from immunoSEQ multiplex PCR; TCRdb stores just in-frame clones and leaves some out. The sample lists under 45,000 clones; about 85% were seen once. The sample consisted of unsorted PBMCs, taken approximately 2.9 years before starting antiretroviral therapy. These receptors all come from a woman aged 30 to 39 with HIV.

The DNA of the CDR3 is TGTGCCAGCAGCCGCGGGTCCACCTACGAGCAGTACTTC. Amino acids: CASSRGSTYEQYF. This chain links TRBV27 with TRBJ2-7; TRBD2 is a possible D gene (5 bases). Germline CDR1 reads MNHEY; CDR2 reads SMNVEV (reference sequence). Trimming cost V 6 bases and J 2 bases, with 11 bases left between them. The CDR3 is made up of 13 amino acids.

This clone occurred a few times. The chain couples TRBV6-1 to TRBJ1-5; D is perhaps TRBD1 (5 bases). The germline gives CDR1 MNHNS, CDR2 SASEGT. Trimming took 8 bases from V and 7 from J, leaving 15 bases between them. The CDR3 is made up of 13 amino acids. The CDR3 sequence: CASDPGTPQPQHF. CDR3 sequence (DNA): TGTGCCAGCGACCCGGGGACGCCGCAGCCCCAGCATTTT.

The rearrangement uses TRBV6-1 and TRBJ2-1; 12 nucleotides line up with TRBD2. Germline CDR1 MNHNS, CDR2 SASEGT. V was pared by 4 bases and J by 4 bases, with 2 bases of the junction left unmatched. This CDR3 has 15 amino acids. This chain's CDR3 is CASSVLAGGYNEQFF. CDR3 DNA sequence: TGTGCCAGCAGTGTTCTAGCGGGGGGGTACAATGAGCAGTTCTTC.

This clone has just a few counts. This chain uses TRBV10-2 with TRBJ2-3; D gene ambiguous. Germline lookup yields CDR1 WSHSY and CDR2 SAAADI. The V and J ends lost 4 bases and 0 bases respectively, with 8 bases between them. This CDR3 comprises 14 residues. In DNA form, the CDR3 reads TGCGCCAGCAGTGTGGCGGCTAGCACAGATACGCAGTATTTT. The encoded protein is CASSVAASTDTQYF.

The V and J genes are TRBV13 and TRBJ2-1; 7 bases line up with TRBD1. Germline V gene lookup returns CDR1 PRHDT and CDR2 FYEKMQ (reference sequence). There are 15 residues in the CDR3. Trimming removed 1 base from V and 7 bases from J; junction bases left unmatched: 7. The CDR3 DNA follows: TGTGCCAGCAGCTTAGATCAGGGGGTTAGAAATGAGCAGTTCTTC. Amino acid sequence: CASSLDQGVRNEQFF.

The chain carries TRBV27 and TRBJ2-7; D not certain. V lost 1 base, J lost 3 bases, and 10 bases lay in between. The CDR3 is 14 amino acids. Germline lookup yields CDR1 MNHEY and CDR2 SMNVEV (reference sequence). CDR3 protein: CASSLYGTNYEQYF. The CDR3 coding sequence is TGTGCCAGCAGTTTATACGGAACAAACTACGAGCAGTACTTC.

The chain recombines TRBV30 with TRBJ2-3; D is unresolved. V lost 2 bases to trimming and J lost 1 base, with 7 bases between them. The CDR3 is 13 amino acids. Germline V gene data show CDR1 as GTSNPN and CDR2 as SVGIG (reference sequence). DNA of the CDR3: TGTGCCTGGAGTCCTTTGGGCACAGATACGCAGTATTTT. It is translated as CAWSPLGTDTQYF. The full variable domain, rest sourced from reference TRBV30 and TRBJ2-3, is SQTIHQWPATLVQPVGSPLSLECTVEGTSNPNLYWYRQAAGRGLQLLFYSVGIGQISSEVPQNLSASRPQDRQFILSSKKLLLSDSGFYLCAWSPLGTDTQYFGPGTRLTVL.

This clone was observed a single time. This chain connects TRBV6-1 to TRBJ2-7; D might be TRBD1 (5 bases). This CDR3 region has 15 residues. V dropped 6 bases and J dropped 5 bases, with 20 bases sitting between them. The V gene's germline CDR1 is MNHNS and CDR2 SASEGT. CDR3 nucleotide sequence: TGTGCCAGCAGGAGGAACCGCCAGGGTGGTGACGAGCAGTACGTC. This encodes CASRRNRQGGDEQYV.

J is TRBJ2-5 and V is TRBV18; D is possibly TRBD1 (6 bases). Germline CDR1 KGHSH, CDR2 LQKENI. V dropped 3 bases and J dropped 2 bases, with 10 bases sitting between them. This CDR3 spans 14 amino acids. The CDR3 spells CASSPGAWQETQYF. Here the CDR3 DNA reads TGTGCCAGCTCACCGGGGGCTTGGCAAGAGACCCAGTACTTC.

The chain recombines TRBV6-4 with TRBJ2-2; D is ambiguous. The CDR3 runs 15 residues. Germline assignment: CDR1 MRHNA and CDR2 SNTAGT. The V end was cut by 4 bases, the J end by 2 bases, with 11 bases between. As DNA, the CDR3 is TGTGCCAGCAGTGCGGCAGGCCTCAACACCGGGGAGCTGTTTTTT. Its protein product is CASSAAGLNTGELFF.

The chain links TRBV5-1 to TRBJ1-6, with 7 nucleotides matching TRBD1. The CDR3 has 17 residues. V lost 2 bases to trimming and J lost 9 bases; unmatched junction nucleotides: 14. Per germline, CDR1 SGHRS and CDR2 YFSETQ. In nucleotides, the CDR3 is TGCGCCAGCAGCTTACAACCCACCGGGACAGCTTTTTCACCCCTCCACTTT. It translates to CASSLQPTGTAFSPLHF.

The chain uses TRBV9 and TRBJ2-1; 9 nucleotides align to TRBD2. CDR3 length equals 14 residues. J lost 5 bases, V lost 6 bases, and 6 bases had no gene match. The germline V gene encodes CDR1 SGDLS and CDR2 YYNGEE. For the CDR3, the DNA is TGTGCCAGCACGCGGGGGGGCCCCAACAATGAGCAGTTCTTC. Amino acid sequence: CASTRGGPNNEQFF.

This clone occurred once. At one end the junction does not follow the germline gene, possibly because of a read error. The genes are TRBV27 and TRBJ1-6, with a tentative D call TRBD1 (6 bases). The CDR3 consists of 14 residues. The germline V gene encodes CDR1 MNHEY and CDR2 SMNVEV (reference sequence). Here the CDR3 DNA reads TGTGCCAGCAGCCCGAGACAGGCAAATTCATCCCTCCACTTT. The encoded protein is CASSPRQANSSLHF.

The chain employs TRBV7-9 and TRBJ2-5; perhaps D is TRBD1 or TRBD2 (5 bases each). V gave up 5 bases and J gave up 1 base, with 14 bases separating them. The CDR3 runs 15 residues. Germline CDR1 reads SEHNR; CDR2 reads FQNEAQ (reference sequence). CDR3 sequence reads: CASSDGEGPQETQYF. CDR3 DNA: TGTGCCAGCAGCGACGGTGAGGGGCCCCAAGAGACCCAGTACTTC.